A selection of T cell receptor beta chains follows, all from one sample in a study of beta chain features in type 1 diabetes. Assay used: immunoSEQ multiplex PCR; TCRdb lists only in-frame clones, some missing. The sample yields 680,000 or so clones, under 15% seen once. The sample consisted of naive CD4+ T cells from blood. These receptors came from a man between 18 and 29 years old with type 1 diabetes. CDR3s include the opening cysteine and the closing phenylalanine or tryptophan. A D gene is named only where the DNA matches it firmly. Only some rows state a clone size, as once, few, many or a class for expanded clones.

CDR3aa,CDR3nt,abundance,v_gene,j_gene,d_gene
CASSYGQGDYGYTF,TGTGCCAGCAGCTACGGACAGGGGGACTATGGCTACACCTTC,-,TRBV6-5,TRBJ1-2,TRBD1
CASSSYSGGPSYTQYF,TGTGCCAGCAGCTCGTATAGCGGGGGGCCATCCTATACGCAGTATTTT,few,TRBV7-9,TRBJ2-3,TRBD2
CASRVSGQETQYF,TGTGCCAGCAGGGTTTCGGGACAAGAGACCCAGTACTTC,few,TRBV19,TRBJ2-5,-
CASSSPGLEGLKTQYF,TGTGCCAGCAGTTCCCCCGGACTAGAAGGTCTTAAGACCCAGTACTTC,few,TRBV28,TRBJ2-5,TRBD2
CASSPRYFQTPTNTGELFF,TGTGCCAGCAGCCCGCGCTACTTTCAAACACCCACGAACACCGGGGAGCTGTTTTTT,few,TRBV9,TRBJ2-2,-
CASSTRAAYNSPLHF,TGTGCCAGCAGCACGCGGGCCGCCTATAATTCACCCCTCCACTTT,-,TRBV7-2,TRBJ1-6,-
CASSPTGQSSYNSPLHF,TGTGCCAGCAGCCCAACTGGACAGAGCTCCTATAATTCACCCCTCCACTTT,-,TRBV9,TRBJ1-6,-
CASSYSMGQGNQPQHF,TGTGCCAGCAGTTACTCGATGGGGCAGGGGAATCAGCCCCAGCATTTT,-,TRBV6-6,TRBJ1-5,-
CASSLGQGLGYTF,TGCGCCAGCAGCTTGGGACAGGGTCTTGGCTACACCTTC,-,TRBV5-1,TRBJ1-2,TRBD1
CASRSTGTDTQYF,TGTGCCAGCAGGTCCACAGGCACAGATACGCAGTATTTT,few,TRBV28,TRBJ2-3,-
CASSQSGGSNEKLFF,TGCGCCAGCAGCCAGTCAGGGGGTTCTAATGAAAAACTGTTTTTT,-,TRBV4-1,TRBJ1-4,TRBD1
CAWSVVGYGYTF,TGTGCCTGGAGCGTGGTCGGCTATGGCTACACCTTC,few,TRBV30,TRBJ1-2,-
CAWEAVPGQGNEQFF,TGTGCCTGGGAAGCCGTCCCGGGACAGGGCAATGAGCAGTTCTTC,-,TRBV30,TRBJ2-1,TRBD1
CASQLAGGQYNEQFF,TGCGCCAGCCAACTAGCGGGGGGCCAATACAATGAGCAGTTCTTC,-,TRBV5-1,TRBJ2-1,TRBD2
CAWSLGQGKSPLHF,TGTGCCTGGAGTTTGGGACAGGGAAAATCACCCCTCCACTTT,few,TRBV30,TRBJ1-6,TRBD1
CASSQESGGATDTQYF,TGTGCCAGCAGCCAAGAGTCCGGGGGGGCCACAGATACGCAGTATTTT,few,TRBV4-2,TRBJ2-3,TRBD2
CASSEGQGTYEQYF,TGTGCCAGCAGCGAAGGACAGGGGACCTACGAGCAGTACTTC,-,TRBV28,TRBJ2-7,TRBD1
CASSLEQGNQPQHF,TGTGCCAGCAGCTTGGAACAGGGAAATCAGCCCCAGCATTTT,-,TRBV7-9,TRBJ1-5,-
CASSQGAGWETQYF,TGCGCCAGCAGCCAAGGAGCGGGGTGGGAGACCCAGTACTTC,few,TRBV4-1,TRBJ2-5,TRBD2
CASSPGQGADGYTF,TGTGCCAGCAGCCCTGGACAGGGGGCCGATGGCTACACCTTC,-,TRBV7-9,TRBJ1-2,TRBD1
CASSTPIRGQVCNQPQHF,TGTGCCAGCAGCACCCCGATCAGGGGGCAAGTCTGCAATCAGCCCCAGCATTTT,few,TRBV21-1,TRBJ1-5,-
CAWGSGGNIQYF,TGTGCCTGGGGGTCGGGAGGAAACATTCAGTACTTC,few,TRBV30,TRBJ2-4,TRBD2
CATSRDLAAGHQPQHF,TGTGCCACCAGCAGAGATCTGGCAGCTGGGCATCAGCCCCAGCATTTT,-,TRBV15,TRBJ1-5,-
CASSLGATGSTYDEQFF,TGCGCCAGCAGCTTGGGGGCTACAGGGAGCACGTATGATGAGCAGTTCTTC,few,TRBV5-1,TRBJ2-1,-
CASSLGQIMNTEAFF,TGTGCCAGCAGCTTGGGACAGATAATGAACACTGAAGCTTTCTTT,-,TRBV5-4,TRBJ1-1,-
CASSIWPQPQHF,TGTGCCAGTAGTATTTGGCCCCAGCCCCAGCATTTT,-,TRBV19,TRBJ1-5,-
CASSRGDRDTGELFF,TGCGCCAGCAGCCGCGGGGACAGGGACACCGGGGAGCTGTTTTTT,once,TRBV4-1,TRBJ2-2,TRBD1
CASSALTGENTEAFF,TGTGCCAGCAGCGCCCTGACAGGGGAGAACACTGAAGCTTTCTTT,few,TRBV9,TRBJ1-1,TRBD1
CASSSQGVNTEAFF,TGTGCCAGCAGCTCACAGGGGGTGAACACTGAAGCTTTCTTT,few,TRBV5-4,TRBJ1-1,TRBD1
CASSPSLDRVETQYF,TGTGCCAGCTCACCGTCCCTGGACAGGGTGGAGACCCAGTACTTC,few,TRBV18,TRBJ2-5,TRBD1
CASNPAGVDYGYTF,TGTGCCAGTAATCCCGCAGGGGTTGACTATGGCTACACCTTC,few,TRBV19,TRBJ1-2,-
CALQGFGANVLTF,TGTGCCTTACAGGGTTTCGGGGCCAACGTCCTGACTTTC,-,TRBV30,TRBJ2-6,-
CASSLARGLLYEQYF,TGTGCCAGCTCACTAGCCAGGGGACTCCTGTACGAGCAGTACTTC,-,TRBV18,TRBJ2-7,-
CASKTVSQGNQPQHF,TGTGCCAGTAAGACAGTATCTCAGGGCAATCAGCCCCAGCATTTT,-,TRBV19,TRBJ1-5,-
CASSSVPVEGQETQYF,TGCGCCAGCAGCTCGGTCCCCGTGGAGGGTCAAGAGACCCAGTACTTC,few,TRBV5-1,TRBJ2-5,-
CAGSSLGTYNEQFF,TGTGCCGGCAGCAGCTTGGGGACCTACAATGAGCAGTTCTTC,-,TRBV5-6,TRBJ2-1,-
CASSLGTSYNEQFF,TGTGCCAGCAGCTTGGGCACCTCCTACAATGAGCAGTTCTTC,few,TRBV11-3,TRBJ2-1,-
CASSPKAAAASGANVLTF,TGCGCCAGCAGCCCTAAGGCGGCGGCCGCCTCTGGGGCCAACGTCCTGACTTTC,-,TRBV4-1,TRBJ2-6,-
CASGWRGAHNEQFF,TGTGCCAGCGGGTGGCGGGGGGCCCACAATGAGCAGTTCTTC,-,TRBV7-2,TRBJ2-1,TRBD2
CATKGVRSYEQYF,TGTGCCACCAAAGGGGTCCGCTCCTACGAGCAGTACTTC,-,TRBV19,TRBJ2-7,-
CASSYSPRVANEKLFF,TGTGCCAGCAGTTACTCCCCCAGGGTGGCTAATGAAAAACTGTTTTTT,-,TRBV6-5,TRBJ1-4,-
CASSIGPTGELFF,TGTGCCAGTAGTATCGGCCCCACCGGGGAGCTGTTTTTT,few,TRBV19,TRBJ2-2,-
CASSPGGNTEAFF,TGTGCCAGCAGCCCGGGGGGGAACACTGAAGCTTTCTTT,-,TRBV13,TRBJ1-1,-
CASRLGTGGTDTQYF,TGTGCCAGCAGACTCGGGACAGGGGGGACAGATACGCAGTATTTT,few,TRBV6-5,TRBJ2-3,TRBD1
CASSDLWDRGTEAFF,TGTGCCAGCAGTGATTTATGGGACAGGGGCACTGAAGCTTTCTTT,few,TRBV25-1,TRBJ1-1,TRBD1
CASSPDRENTEAFF,TGCGCCAGCAGCCCGGACCGGGAGAACACTGAAGCTTTCTTT,-,TRBV5-1,TRBJ1-1,-
CASSENYEQYF,TGTGCCAGCAGTGAGAACTACGAGCAGTACTTC,few,TRBV25-1,TRBJ2-7,-
CASSLGNPGTSGKF,TGTGCCAGCAGCTTAGGGAACCCCGGGACTAGCGGAAAATTC,-,TRBV7-2,TRBJ2-7,TRBD2
CAWSNQGELFF,TGTGCCTGGAGTAACCAAGGGGAGCTGTTTTTT,few,TRBV30,TRBJ2-2,-
CASSPRTLAGGSNEQFF,TGTGCCAGCAGCCCCCGGACGTTAGCGGGGGGGTCCAATGAGCAGTTCTTC,-,TRBV5-4,TRBJ2-1,TRBD2
CASSLRATNEKLFF,TGTGCCAGCAGCTTAAGGGCAACTAATGAAAAACTGTTTTTT,-,TRBV7-2,TRBJ1-4,-
CASSLDGQLNTGELFF,TGTGCCAGCAGCCTCGACGGCCAGTTAAACACCGGGGAGCTGTTTTTT,few,TRBV9,TRBJ2-2,-
CASSPDGRDDTF,TGTGCCAGCAGCCCCGATGGCAGGGACGACACCTTC,once,TRBV14,TRBJ1-2,-
CASSSGLAGDYTQYF,TGTGCCAGCAGCTCTGGACTAGCGGGGGACTATACGCAGTATTTT,few,TRBV11-2,TRBJ2-3,TRBD2
CASSDRAPSTDTQYF,TGTGCCAGCAGTGATCGGGCCCCTAGCACAGATACGCAGTATTTT,few,TRBV2,TRBJ2-3,-
CASSLGLKGNTIYF,TGTGCCAGCTCTCTCGGACTTAAGGGAAACACCATATATTTT,few,TRBV13,TRBJ1-3,-